A selection of T cell receptor beta chains follows, all from one sample in a study of early T cells in non-severe SARS-CoV-2 infection. TCRdb re-analysed the 5' RACE reads in MiXCR, keeping a single row per CDR3 protein. The sample gives about 64,000 distinct CDR3 sequences, around 10% of which show up once; roughly 3% is in the top ten. Material: whole blood, obtained at baseline. These receptors were collected from an adult who was a healthcare worker with PCR-confirmed SARS-CoV-2 infection or an uninfected control (not recorded which). CDR3s include the opening cysteine and the closing phenylalanine or tryptophan. A D gene is named only where the DNA matches it firmly. For some rows the clone size is stated as once, few or many, or as a class when expanded; others skip it.

d_gene	v_gene	j_gene	abundance	CDR3aa	CDR3nt
.	TRBV11-3	TRBJ1-1	.	CASSYYLNTEAFF	TGTGCCAGCAGTTATTACCTGAACACTGAAGCTTTCTTT
.	TRBV12-3/TRBV12-4	TRBJ1-4	many	CASSLGEKLFF	TGTGCCAGCAGTTTAGGTGAAAAACTGTTTTTT
.	TRBV12-3/TRBV12-4	TRBJ2-7	many	CASSYRGAGYEQYF	TGTGCCAGCAGTTACAGGGGAGCGGGCTACGAGCAGTACTTC
TRBD2	TRBV10-2	TRBJ2-4	few	CASRSVAGKNIQYF	TGCGCCAGCAGATCCGTAGCGGGGAAAAACATTCAGTACTTC
.	TRBV19	TRBJ2-1	.	CASSIGGNEQFF	TGTGCCAGTAGTATTGGGGGGAATGAGCAGTTCTTC
TRBD1	TRBV11-2	TRBJ2-3	.	CASSLGTGASTDTQYF	TGTGCCAGCAGCCTCGGGACAGGGGCTAGCACAGATACGCAGTATTTT
.	TRBV29-1	TRBJ1-5	few	CSVLDGDQPQHF	TGCAGCGTACTGGACGGGGATCAGCCCCAGCATTTT
TRBD1	TRBV7-8	TRBJ1-6	many	CASSPSDRVHGSPLHF	TGTGCCAGCAGCCCATCGGACAGGGTTCATGGATCACCCCTCCACTTT
.	TRBV18	TRBJ2-5	.	CASSPQVETQYF	TGTGCCAGCTCACCACAGGTAGAGACCCAGTACTTC
.	TRBV20-1	TRBJ2-1	many	CSARGSGEHNEQFF	TGCAGTGCTAGGGGCTCCGGAGAGCACAATGAGCAGTTCTTC
TRBD1	TRBV2	TRBJ1-2	many	CASSRQGDYGYTF	TGTGCCAGCAGTAGACAGGGGGACTATGGCTACACCTTC
TRBD1	TRBV4-3	TRBJ2-7	many	CASSQEGGTGKQYF	TGCGCCAGCAGCCAAGAAGGGGGGACAGGGAAGCAGTACTTC
.	TRBV7-2	TRBJ2-3	.	CASSSLSGTDTQYF	TGTGCCAGCAGCTCCCTTTCAGGGACAGATACGCAGTATTTT
.	TRBV10-3	TRBJ1-2	.	CAILEGGGHQGYGYTF	TGTGCCATCCTAGAAGGGGGGGGACATCAAGGCTATGGCTACACCTTC
.	TRBV20-1	TRBJ2-3	.	CSAREQGHTQYF	TGCAGTGCTAGAGAACAGGGCCATACGCAGTATTTT
TRBD2	TRBV20-1	TRBJ2-3	few	CSARSHGKSGGSTDTQYF	TGCAGTGCTAGATCCCATGGGAAAAGCGGGGGAAGCACAGATACGCAGTATTTT
.	TRBV5-1	TRBJ1-6	few	CASSLSGGYSPLHF	TGCGCCAGCAGCTTGTCGGGCGGGTATTCACCCCTCCACTTT
.	TRBV29-1	TRBJ1-1	.	CSVSRGEAFF	TGCAGCGTTTCCCGTGGAGAAGCTTTCTTT
TRBD1	TRBV30	TRBJ1-6	.	CAWGGQGNSPLHF	TGTGCCTGGGGCGGACAGGGGAATTCACCCCTCCACTTT
.	TRBV29-1	TRBJ2-5	few	CSGGEETQYF	TGCAGCGGGGGTGAAGAGACCCAGTACTTC
TRBD1	TRBV18	TRBJ1-2	few	CASSRDRDYGYTF	TGTGCCAGCTCACGGGACAGGGACTATGGCTACACCTTC
.	TRBV11-2	TRBJ2-1	few	CASSSSGYEQFF	TGTGCCAGCAGTTCGTCGGGATACGAGCAGTTCTTC
.	TRBV10-2	TRBJ1-2	many	CASTQENYGYTF	TGCGCCAGCACACAAGAAAACTATGGCTACACCTTC
.	TRBV6-2/TRBV6-3	TRBJ2-7	few	CASSYSRVSYEQYF	TGTGCCAGCAGTTACTCGAGGGTCAGTTACGAGCAGTACTTC
TRBD1	TRBV5-4	TRBJ1-2	few	CASSSSGADRENGYTF	TGTGCCAGCAGCTCCTCTGGGGCTGACAGGGAAAACGGCTACACCTTC
.	TRBV20-1	TRBJ1-2	.	CSARETGIYGYTF	TGCAGTGCTAGAGAAACAGGGATCTATGGCTACACCTTC
TRBD1	TRBV16	TRBJ1-1	few	CASRMTGVSERAFF	TGTGCCAGCAGAATGACAGGGGTATCAGAACGAGCTTTCTTT
TRBD1	TRBV7-2	TRBJ2-1	many	CASSDMAGGFF	TGTGCCAGCAGCGATATGGCAGGGGGGTTCTTC
.	TRBV20-1	TRBJ2-3	many	CSASNSELADTQYF	TGCAGTGCTAGTAACTCCGAGTTGGCAGATACGCAGTATTTT
TRBD1	TRBV12-3/TRBV12-4	TRBJ1-2	once	CASRAGTGAGYGYTF	TGTGCCAGCAGGGCCGGGACAGGGGCCGGGTATGGCTACACCTTC
.	TRBV14	TRBJ2-1	few	CASSHYNEQFF	TGTGCCAGCAGCCACTACAATGAGCAGTTCTTC
TRBD1	TRBV7-7	TRBJ1-1	few	CASSRDRGTEAFF	TGTGCTAGCAGCAGGGACAGGGGCACTGAAGCTTTCTTT
TRBD2	TRBV12-3/TRBV12-4	TRBJ2-1	.	CASSLVSSGARVNEQFF	TGTGCCAGCAGTTTAGTGTCTAGCGGGGCTCGGGTCAATGAGCAGTTCTTC
.	TRBV7-2	TRBJ2-3	.	CASSPDGDESTDTQYF	TGTGCCAGCAGCCCCGACGGGGACGAAAGCACAGATACGCAGTATTTT
.	TRBV5-1	TRBJ1-6	few	CASSLAGQAMGSPLHF	TGCGCCAGCAGCTTGGCCGGTCAGGCCATGGGATCACCCCTCCACTTT
.	TRBV20-1	TRBJ1-5	many	CSARDRQGFGQPQHF	TGCAGTGCTAGAGATCGCCAGGGATTTGGTCAGCCCCAGCATTTT
.	TRBV12-3/TRBV12-4	TRBJ1-3	many	CASSLWGQSGNTIYF	TGTGCCAGCAGTTTATGGGGACAATCTGGAAACACCATATATTTT
TRBD2	TRBV14	TRBJ2-1	.	CASSLRLAGGPHNEQFF	TGTGCCAGCAGCCTACGATTAGCGGGGGGGCCCCACAATGAGCAGTTCTTC
TRBD1	TRBV12-5	TRBJ1-2	few	CASGPSGGLGYTF	TGTGCTAGTGGTCCCTCAGGGGGCCTTGGCTACACCTTC
.	TRBV12-3/TRBV12-4	TRBJ1-3	.	CASSLMSSGNTIYF	TGTGCCAGCAGTCTAATGTCCTCTGGAAACACCATATATTTT
.	TRBV11-2	TRBJ2-7	.	CASSPPLASEQYF	TGTGCCAGCAGCCCCCCGCTAGCGAGCGAGCAGTACTTC
TRBD2	TRBV30	TRBJ2-7	.	CAWSVSGGREQYF	TGTGCCTGGAGTGTTAGCGGGGGGCGCGAGCAGTACTTC
.	TRBV30	TRBJ1-1	.	CAGLPGDNTEAFF	TGTGCCGGCCTTCCAGGAGACAACACTGAAGCTTTCTTT
.	TRBV20-1	TRBJ2-3	few	CSAQRASDTQYF	TGCAGTGCTCAGCGGGCCTCAGATACGCAGTATTTT
.	TRBV6-6	TRBJ1-5	medium-sized	CASSPTGGNQPQHF	TGTGCCAGCAGTCCAACGGGAGGCAATCAGCCCCAGCATTTT
TRBD1	TRBV7-9	TRBJ2-7	.	CASTMTGWEQNF	TGTGCCAGCACTATGACAGGGTGGGAGCAGAACTTC
.	TRBV2	TRBJ1-6	few	CASSGASKNSPLHF	TGTGCCAGCAGTGGGGCCAGTAAAAATTCACCCCTCCACTTT
.	TRBV7-9	TRBJ1-1	many	CASSISNRNTEAFF	TGTGCCAGCAGCATCTCTAACAGGAACACTGAAGCTTTCTTT
.	TRBV7-2	TRBJ1-6	few	CASSPVLSNSPLHF	TGTGCCAGCAGCCCGGTATTGTCTAATTCACCCCTCCACTTT
TRBD2	TRBV29-1	TRBJ2-1	.	CSVILASSHEQFF	TGCAGCGTTATACTAGCGAGTTCTCATGAGCAGTTCTTC
.	TRBV19	TRBJ1-5	.	CASTVEYLGPQHF	TGTGCCAGTACTGTCGAGTATTTGGGGCCCCAGCATTTT
TRBD2	TRBV11-2	TRBJ2-1	many	CASSESTLAGGTYNEQFF	TGTGCCAGCAGCGAAAGTACTCTAGCGGGGGGAACCTACAATGAGCAGTTCTTC
.	TRBV10-3	TRBJ1-2	.	CAISESQGTGYTF	TGTGCCATCAGTGAGTCGCAAGGGACTGGCTACACCTTC
.	TRBV7-2	TRBJ1-1	few	CASSLAVGRNTEAFF	TGTGCCAGCAGCTTAGCTGTGGGCAGGAACACTGAAGCTTTCTTT
TRBD1	TRBV12-3/TRBV12-4	TRBJ2-5	.	CASSFGDRGRETQYF	TGTGCCAGCAGTTTCGGGGACAGGGGGCGGGAGACCCAGTACTTC
.	TRBV15	TRBJ2-2	many	CATSRGGTGPTGELFF	TGTGCCACCAGCAGAGGGGGGACTGGCCCCACCGGGGAGCTGTTTTTT
.	TRBV29-1	TRBJ1-1	many	CSVAETQNTEAFF	TGCAGCGTTGCAGAGACGCAGAACACTGAAGCTTTCTTT
.	TRBV7-6	TRBJ2-3	few	CASSPLRADTQYF	TGTGCCAGCAGCCCCCTAAGAGCAGATACGCAGTATTTT